These T cell receptor beta chains were read from a single sample in a study of blood T cells in healthy people across ages. MiXCR, run by TCRdb on the 5' RACE reads, gives a single entry per CDR3 protein. The sample includes under 1,000,000 distinct CDR3 sequences, 46% of them seen just once. The sequencing sample was made of blood. The receptors shown here come from an elderly man in good health. Each CDR3 is given without its conserved first and last residue.

v_call	j_call	cdr3_length	cdr3_aa
TRBV12-3/TRBV12-4	TRBJ2-7	14	ASSLSSSGSFYEQY
TRBV5-1	TRBJ1-4	15	ASRRTGGSSTNEKLF
TRBV11-2	TRBJ1-2	14	ASSLGGRWVNYGYT
TRBV5-1	TRBJ2-4	13	ASSLDHIAKNIQY
TRBV5-1	TRBJ2-1	15	ASSLGTSKGGYNEQF
TRBV5-1	TRBJ2-3	18	ASSTSGQGSGRRSTDTQY
TRBV4-2	TRBJ2-5	15	ASSHDGTSGYQETQY
TRBV7-2	TRBJ2-2	13	ASSSTGSGTGELF
TRBV24-1	TRBJ2-5	14	ATSDRGQGVQETQY
TRBV3-1	TRBJ2-7	13	ASSLSSRAQMKQY
TRBV15	TRBJ2-1	11	ATSRTGGNEQF
TRBV25-1	TRBJ2-1	14	ASSEYRGSNYNEQF
TRBV28	TRBJ2-1	14	ASARTSGGSYNEQF
TRBV5-4	TRBJ2-1	17	ASSLEGLAGGFSYNEQF
TRBV15	TRBJ2-2	14	ATLGRGLANTGELF
TRBV7-2	TRBJ2-5	10	ASSLQGEVQY
TRBV5-5	TRBJ2-5	12	ASSVRTVQETQY
TRBV3-1	TRBJ2-7	12	ASSQQSFSYEQY
TRBV5-1	TRBJ2-1	11	ASSYGGRQEQF
TRBV4-2	TRBJ2-5	18	ASSLKLPRSGLAGAETQY
TRBV5-1	TRBJ2-1	13	ASSGGLAGVNEQF
TRBV11-3	TRBJ2-7	13	ASSLTQGAVVSQY
TRBV7-8	TRBJ1-2	13	ASSQPPDRGESYT
TRBV6-1	TRBJ2-1	11	ASSEGTGCEQF
TRBV6-2/TRBV6-3	TRBJ2-7	13	ASSWPAGKNYEQY